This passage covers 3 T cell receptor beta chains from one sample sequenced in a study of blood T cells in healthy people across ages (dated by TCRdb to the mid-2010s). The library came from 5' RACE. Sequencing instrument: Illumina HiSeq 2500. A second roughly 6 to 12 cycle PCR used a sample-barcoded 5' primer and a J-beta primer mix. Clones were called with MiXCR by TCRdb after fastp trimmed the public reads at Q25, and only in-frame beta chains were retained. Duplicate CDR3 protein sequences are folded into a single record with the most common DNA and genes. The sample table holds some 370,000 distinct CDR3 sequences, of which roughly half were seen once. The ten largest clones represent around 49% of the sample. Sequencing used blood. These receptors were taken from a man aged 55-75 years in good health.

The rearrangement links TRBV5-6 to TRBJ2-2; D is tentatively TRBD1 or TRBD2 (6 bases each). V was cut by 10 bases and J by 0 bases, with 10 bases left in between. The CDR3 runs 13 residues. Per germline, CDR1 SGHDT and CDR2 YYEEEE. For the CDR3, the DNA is TGTGCCGTTGGGGGGCCGAACACCGGGGAGCTGTTTTTT. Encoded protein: CAVGGPNTGELFF.

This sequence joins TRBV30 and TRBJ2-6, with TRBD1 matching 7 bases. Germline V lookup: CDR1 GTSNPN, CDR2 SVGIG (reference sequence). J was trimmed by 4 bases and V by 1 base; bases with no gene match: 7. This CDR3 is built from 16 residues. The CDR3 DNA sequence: TGTGCCTGGAGTGGACAGGGTTTTACGGGGGCCAACGTCCTGACTTTC. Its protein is CAWSGQGFTGANVLTF.

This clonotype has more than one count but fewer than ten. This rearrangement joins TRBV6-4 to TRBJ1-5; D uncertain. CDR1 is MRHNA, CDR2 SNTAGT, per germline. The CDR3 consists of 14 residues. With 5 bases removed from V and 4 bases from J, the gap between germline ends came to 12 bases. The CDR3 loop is CASSLGRKNQPQHF. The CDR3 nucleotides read TGTGCCAGCAGTCTAGGACGGAAAAATCAGCCCCAGCATTTT.